The 14 T cell receptor beta chains below were found in one sample sequenced in a study of breast tumors, draining lymph nodes, adjacent tissues. Breast cancer patients provided tissue from their axillary draining lymph nodes. TCRdb re-called the multiplex PCR reads through MiXCR, storing one row per CDR3 protein. The data contain over 250,000 distinct CDR3 sequences, around 30% of them singletons. The sample comprised axillary lymph node tissue. The receptors originated from a female donor with breast cancer. Some clones in this sample may be carry-over from other donors' samples.

This clonotype was seen a handful of times. Here the CDR3 DNA reads TGTGCCAGCAGTCCTAGCGGGATGTCCTACGAGCAGTACTTC. It translates to CASSPSGMSYEQYF. The chain employs TRBV6-5 and TRBJ2-7; TRBD2 aligns across 9 bases. Germline trimming cut 5 bases from V and 1 base from J; bases unmatched to any gene: 3. CDR3 length: 14 amino acids. Germline V gene sequence: CDR1 MNHEY, CDR2 SVGAGI.

About this clonotype: An end of the junction differs from the germline gene, which may be a read error. The V and J genes are TRBV6-1 and TRBJ1-5, with 7 bases fitting TRBD1. The CDR3 sequence is 17 residues long. CDR1 is MNHNS, CDR2 SASEGT, per germline. Written as DNA, the CDR3 is TGTGCCTGCAGCGGGAGGAGAAGACAGGGCCTAGCTCAGCCCCAGCATTTT. This encodes CACSGRRRQGLAQPQHF.

This chain links TRBV24-1 with TRBJ2-1; weak D call: TRBD1 (7 bases). This CDR3 is 15 amino acids long. CDR1 and CDR2 (germline): KGHDR, SFDVKD. V was pared by 4 bases and J by 13 bases, with 22 bases between. The CDR3 region is CATSDRRQGWEAQFF. Written as DNA, the CDR3 is TGTGCCACCAGTGACCGACGACAGGGCTGGGAGGCCCAGTTCTTC.

Remarks on this clonotype: A read error may explain this, as a much larger clone is one base away. The chain recombines TRBV12-3 or TRBV12-4 with TRBJ2-1, with 14 bases that match TRBD2. With 6 bases clipped from V and 8 bases from J, the junction kept 3 bases outside the gene matches. This CDR3 is built from 14 residues. CDR3 sequence (DNA): TGTGCCAGCAGCAAGACTAGCGGGGGGGATGAGCAGTTCTTC. The encoded protein is CASSKTSGGDEQFF.

The CDR3 sequence: CASSERWGASNPQHF. DNA of the CDR3: TGTGCCAGCAGTGAACGGTGGGGGGCTAGTAATCCCCAGCATTTT. This chain uses TRBV2 with TRBJ1-5; the D gene is possibly TRBD1 (6 bases). The CDR3 contains 15 residues. The V end lost 2 bases, the J end lost 10 bases, and 18 bases lay between the germline ends. Germline V gene lookup returns CDR1 SNHLY and CDR2 FYNNEI.

This clonotype occurred many times. The chain combines TRBV20-1 with TRBJ2-5; 12 bases match TRBD2. V lost 2 bases and J lost 5; bases outside the gene matches: 6. CDR3 size: 15 residues. Germline V gives CDR1 DFQATT, CDR2 SNEGSKA (reference sequence). CDR3 DNA sequence: TGCAGTGCTAGACCCCTAGCGGGAGGGCCTGAGACCCAGTACTTC. Translation: CSARPLAGGPETQYF.

In this sample, this clonotype turned up many times. The chain is built from TRBV20-1 and TRBJ2-5; D could derive from TRBD1 or TRBD2 (5 bases each). Trimming took 4 bases from V and 4 from J, leaving 13 bases between them. The germline CDR1 and CDR2 sequences are DFQATT and SNEGSKA (reference sequence). The CDR3 length is 13 residues. The CDR3: CSANHRGGETQYF. In nucleotides, the CDR3 is TGCAGTGCTAATCACCGGGGCGGAGAGACCCAGTACTTC.

To note about this clonotype: A much larger clone lies a single base off, so this may be a read error. The chain has TRBV19 and TRBJ2-1, with 8 bases aligning to TRBD2. The CDR3 extends over 19 amino acids. The germline V gene has CDR1 LNHDA and CDR2 SQIVND (reference sequence). CDR3 nucleotide sequence: TGTGCCCGTAGTATACGGTCGTGGCTAGCGGGTTCCTCCTACAATGAGCAGTTCTTC. Amino acid sequence: CARSIRSWLAGSSYNEQFF.

Comments on this clonotype: A junction end diverges from the germline sequence, so it may reflect a read error. The chain employs TRBV3-1 and TRBJ1-5; 7 bases match TRBD1. Germline loops: CDR1 LGHDT, CDR2 YNNKEL (reference sequence). The CDR3 covers 14 residues. CDR3 coding DNA: TGTGCCAGCAGTCAAGACAGGGTAAATCAGCCCCGGCATTTT. Protein: CASSQDRVNQPRHF.

The chain links TRBV20-1 to TRBJ2-3; maybe TRBD2 (6 bases). CDR1 DFQATT and CDR2 SNEGSKA come from the germline V gene (reference sequence). The CDR3 totals 14 residues. The CDR3: CAVADTGGYNEQYF. For the CDR3, the DNA is TGCGCAGTAGCGGACACTGGGGGGTACAATGAGCAGTATTTT.

This clonotype was detected many times. The chain recombines TRBV11-2 with TRBJ2-5, with D hard to call. This CDR3 contains 12 residues. Trimming removed 1 base at V and 1 base at J, with 1 base between. Germline loops: CDR1 SGHAT, CDR2 FQNNGV. The CDR3 nucleotides read TGTGCCAGCAGCTTAGTCCAAGAGACCCAGTACTTC. The encoded protein is CASSLVQETQYF.

In this sample, this clonotype turned up a few times. The chain is built from TRBV15 and TRBJ1-1; D is ambiguous. Germline V lookup: CDR1 LNHNV, CDR2 YYDKDF (reference sequence). CDR3 size: 16 residues. Between the trimmed V and J ends, which lost 3 bases and 0 bases, there was a span of 14 bases. CDR3 in DNA: TGTGCCACCAGCAGGGGTAGTCATAGAATGAACACTGAAGCTTTCTTT. It specifies CATSRGSHRMNTEAFF. Filled out from reference TRBV15 and TRBJ1-1, the complete variable domain reads DAMVIQNPRYQVTQFGKPVTLSCSQTLNHNVMYWYQQKSSQAPKLLFHYYDKDFNNEADTPDNFQSRRPNTSFCFLDIRSPGLGDTAMYLCATSRGSHRMNTEAFFGQGTRLTVV.

A few counts support this clonotype. The chain joins TRBV30 to TRBJ1-5; D gene ambiguous. V was clipped by 2 bases and J by 4 bases, with 12 bases between them. The CDR3 has 14 amino acids. Germline assignment: CDR1 GTSNPN and CDR2 SVGIG (reference sequence). CDR3 nucleotides: TGTGCCTGGAGTAGGGCGGCTACGAATCAGCCCCAGCATTTT. Its protein product is CAWSRAATNQPQHF.

This clonotype was detected ten times or more. The V and J genes are TRBV6-5 and TRBJ2-5; D perhaps matches TRBD2 (5 bases). The germline V and J ends were trimmed by 7 bases and 4 bases, with 13 bases remaining between them. Germline lookup yields CDR1 MNHEY and CDR2 SVGAGI. The CDR3 contains 13 residues. CDR3 protein: CASTTSVRETQYF. The CDR3 nucleotides are TGTGCCAGCACAACTAGTGTACGAGAGACCCAGTACTTC.